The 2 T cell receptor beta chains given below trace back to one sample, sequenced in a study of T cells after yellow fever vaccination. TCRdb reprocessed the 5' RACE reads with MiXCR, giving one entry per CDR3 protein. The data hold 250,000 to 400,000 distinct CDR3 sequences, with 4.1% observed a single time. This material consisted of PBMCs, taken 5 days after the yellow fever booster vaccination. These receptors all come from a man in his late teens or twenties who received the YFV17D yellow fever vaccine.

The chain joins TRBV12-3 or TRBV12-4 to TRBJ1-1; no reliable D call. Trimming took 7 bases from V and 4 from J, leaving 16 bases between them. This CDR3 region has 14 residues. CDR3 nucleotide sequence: TGTGCCAGCACCCCCCGGCGAGGGAGCACTGAAGCTTTCTTT. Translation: CASTPRRGSTEAFF.

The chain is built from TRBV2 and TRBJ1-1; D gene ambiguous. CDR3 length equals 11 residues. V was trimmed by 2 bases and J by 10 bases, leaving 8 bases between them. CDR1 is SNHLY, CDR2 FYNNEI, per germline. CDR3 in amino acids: CASSESLGAFF. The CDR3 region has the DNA TGTGCCAGCAGTGAATCTCTAGGAGCTTTCTTT.